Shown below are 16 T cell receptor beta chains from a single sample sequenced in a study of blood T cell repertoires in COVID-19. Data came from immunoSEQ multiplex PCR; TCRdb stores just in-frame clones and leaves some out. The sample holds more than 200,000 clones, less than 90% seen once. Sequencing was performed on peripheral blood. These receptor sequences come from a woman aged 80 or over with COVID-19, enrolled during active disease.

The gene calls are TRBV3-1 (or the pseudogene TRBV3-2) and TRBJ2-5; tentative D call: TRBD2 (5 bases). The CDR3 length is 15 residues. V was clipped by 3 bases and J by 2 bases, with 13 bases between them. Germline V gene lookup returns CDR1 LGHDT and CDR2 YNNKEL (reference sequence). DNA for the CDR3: TGTGCCAGCAGCCAGTCAACTAGAAGACAAGAGACCCAGTACTTC. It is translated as CASSQSTRRQETQYF.

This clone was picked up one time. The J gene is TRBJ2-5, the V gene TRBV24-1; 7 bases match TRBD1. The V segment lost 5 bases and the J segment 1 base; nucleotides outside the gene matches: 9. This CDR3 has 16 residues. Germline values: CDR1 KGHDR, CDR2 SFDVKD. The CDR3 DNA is TGTGCCACCAGTGCCTCCGGACAGGCTACCCAAGAGACCCAGTACTTC. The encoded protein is CATSASGQATQETQYF.

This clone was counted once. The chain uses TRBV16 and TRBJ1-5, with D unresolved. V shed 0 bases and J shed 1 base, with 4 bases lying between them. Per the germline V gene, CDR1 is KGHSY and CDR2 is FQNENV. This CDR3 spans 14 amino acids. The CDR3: CASSQSESNQPQHF. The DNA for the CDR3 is TGTGCCAGCAGCCAATCTGAGAGCAATCAGCCCCAGCATTTT. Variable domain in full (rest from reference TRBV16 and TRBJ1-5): GEEVAQTPKHLVRGEGQKAKLYCAPIKGHSYVFWYQQVLKNEFKFLISFQNENVFDETGMPKERFSAKCLPNSPCSLEIQATKLEDSAVYFCASSQSESNQPQHFGDGTRLSIL.

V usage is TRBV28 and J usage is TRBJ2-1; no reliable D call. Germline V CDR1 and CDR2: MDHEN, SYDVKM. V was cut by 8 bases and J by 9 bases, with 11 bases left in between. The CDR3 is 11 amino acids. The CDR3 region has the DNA TGTGCCAGCGGCCGGGTTGGTGAGCAGTTCTTC. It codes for CASGRVGEQFF. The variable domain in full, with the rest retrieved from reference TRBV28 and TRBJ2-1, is DVKVTQSSRYLVKRTGEKVFLECVQDMDHENMFWYRQDPGLGLRLIYFSYDVKMKEKGDIPEGYSVSREKKERFSLILESASTNQTSMYLCASGRVGEQFFGPGTRLTVL.

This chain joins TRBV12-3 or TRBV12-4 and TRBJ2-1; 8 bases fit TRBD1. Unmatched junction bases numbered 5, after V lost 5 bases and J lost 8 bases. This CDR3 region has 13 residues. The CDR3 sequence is CASSNGQGYEQFF. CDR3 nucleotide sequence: TGTGCCAGCAGTAACGGACAGGGATATGAGCAGTTCTTC.

The CDR3 coding sequence is TGTGCCGCTGGGCCGGGGGGTTCCTACAATGAGCAGTTCTTC. Amino acid sequence: CAAGPGGSYNEQFF. The rearrangement joins TRBV6-6 to TRBJ2-1, with TRBD2 identical over 7 bases. Germline V CDR1 and CDR2: MNHNY, SVGAGI (reference sequence). Losses at the gene ends were 11 bases for V and 1 base for J; bases not matched to a gene: 8. The CDR3 is 14 amino acids.

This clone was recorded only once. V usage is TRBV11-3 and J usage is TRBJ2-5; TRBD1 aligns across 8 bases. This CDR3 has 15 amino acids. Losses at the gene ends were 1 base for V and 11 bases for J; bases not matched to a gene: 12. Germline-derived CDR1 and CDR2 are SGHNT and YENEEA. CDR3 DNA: TGTGCCAGCAGCTTAGGGACAGGGCCCTGGTCGGAGCAGTACTTC. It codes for CASSLGTGPWSEQYF.

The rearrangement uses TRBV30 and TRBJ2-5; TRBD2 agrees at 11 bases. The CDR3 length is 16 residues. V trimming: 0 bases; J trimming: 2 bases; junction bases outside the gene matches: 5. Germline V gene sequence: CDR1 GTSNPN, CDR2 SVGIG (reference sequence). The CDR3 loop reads CAWSVKTSGGQETQYF. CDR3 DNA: TGTGCCTGGAGTGTAAAAACTAGCGGGGGACAAGAGACCCAGTACTTC.

In DNA form, the CDR3 reads TGTGCCAGCAGCCACTCTGGAGGGTCCCGTGGCTACACCTTC. It translates to CASSHSGGSRGYTF. This rearrangement joins TRBV3-1 (or the pseudogene TRBV3-2) to TRBJ1-2; unclear D gene. Trimming removed 3 bases from V and 7 bases from J, with 15 bases in between. CDR1 and CDR2 from the germline V gene are LGHDT and YNNKEL (reference sequence). CDR3 size: 14 residues.

This CDR3 reads CASSSYTGARGPQHF. In nucleotides, the CDR3 is TGTGCCAGCAGTTCATATACAGGAGCCCGCGGGCCCCAGCATTTT. The rearrangement uses TRBV6-2 or TRBV6-3 and TRBJ1-5, with D perhaps matching TRBD1 (5 bases). Trimming took 4 bases from V and 9 from J, leaving 19 bases between them. Germline CDR1 MNHEY, CDR2 SVGEGT. The CDR3 is 15 amino acids.

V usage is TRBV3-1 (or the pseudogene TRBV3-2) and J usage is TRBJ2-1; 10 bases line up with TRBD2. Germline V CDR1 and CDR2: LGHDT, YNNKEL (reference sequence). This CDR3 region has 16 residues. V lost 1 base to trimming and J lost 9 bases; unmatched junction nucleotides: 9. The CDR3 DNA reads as TGTGCCAGCAGCCAAGTCCCCCTAGCGGGGGTGACTGAGCAGTTCTTC. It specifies CASSQVPLAGVTEQFF.

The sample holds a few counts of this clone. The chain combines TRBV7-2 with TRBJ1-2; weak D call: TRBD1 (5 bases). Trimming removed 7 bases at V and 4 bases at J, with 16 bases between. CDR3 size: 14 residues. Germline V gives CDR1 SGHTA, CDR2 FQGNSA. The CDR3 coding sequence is TGTGCCAGCACCCTCGAGCGGGACCGCTATGGCTACACCTTC. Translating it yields CASTLERDRYGYTF.

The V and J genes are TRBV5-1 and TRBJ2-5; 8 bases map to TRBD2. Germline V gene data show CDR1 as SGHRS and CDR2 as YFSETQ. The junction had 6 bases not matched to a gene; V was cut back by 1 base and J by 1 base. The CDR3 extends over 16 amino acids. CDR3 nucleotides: TGCGCCAGCAGCTTGATCACTAGCGGTTCCCAAGAGACCCAGTACTTC. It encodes CASSLITSGSQETQYF. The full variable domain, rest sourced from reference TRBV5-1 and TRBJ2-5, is KAGVTQTPRYLIKTRGQQVTLSCSPISGHRSVSWYQQTPGQGLQFLFEYFSETQRNKGNFPGRFSGRQFSNSRSEMNVSTLELGDSALYLCASSLITSGSQETQYFGPGTRLLVL.

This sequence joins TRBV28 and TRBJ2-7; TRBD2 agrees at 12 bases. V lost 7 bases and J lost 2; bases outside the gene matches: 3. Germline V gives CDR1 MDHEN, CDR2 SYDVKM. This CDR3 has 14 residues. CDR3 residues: CASTPSGGAYEQYV. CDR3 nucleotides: TGTGCCAGCACTCCTAGCGGGGGGGCCTACGAGCAGTACGTC.

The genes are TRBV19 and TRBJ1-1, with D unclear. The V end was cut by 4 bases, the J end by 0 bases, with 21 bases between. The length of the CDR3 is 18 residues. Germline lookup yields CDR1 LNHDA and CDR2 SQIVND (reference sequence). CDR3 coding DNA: TGTGCCAGTAGTAACCTACGATCTCACTCGAGGGTGAACACTGAAGCTTTCTTT. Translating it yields CASSNLRSHSRVNTEAFF. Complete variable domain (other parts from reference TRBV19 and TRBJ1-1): DGGITQSPKYLFRKEGQNVTLSCEQNLNHDAMYWYRQDPGQGLRLIYYSQIVNDFQKGDIAEGYSVSREKKESFPLTVTSAQKNPTAFYLCASSNLRSHSRVNTEAFFGQGTRLTVV.

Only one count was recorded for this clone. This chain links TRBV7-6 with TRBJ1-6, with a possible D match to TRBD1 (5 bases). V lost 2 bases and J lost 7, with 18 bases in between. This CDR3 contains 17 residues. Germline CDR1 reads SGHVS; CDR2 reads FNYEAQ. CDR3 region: CASSLLSTATINSPLHF. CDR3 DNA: TGTGCCAGCAGCTTATTATCGACAGCAACTATCAATTCACCCCTCCACTTT.